The clone carrying this T cell receptor (beta chain) turned up a few times. Its antigen remains unidentified. The entire patient cohort was treatment-naive prior to thyroid surgery. TCRdb re-analyzed the PCR reads through MiXCR. The table has 28,000 or so clones, approximately 17% seen once. The entry originates in a study of metastatic and nonmetastatic thyroid tumors. The wider study: Blood and tumor or nodule tissue repertoires from malignant and benign thyroid patients were compared.

Study-wide results and caveats: Malignant thyroid tumors reportedly had TCR beta diversity that was significantly higher than in benign nodules, in blood and tumor.

V was clipped by 1 base and J by 8 bases, with 8 bases between them. The CDR3 spans 12 residues. Germline V gene sequence: CDR1 SEHNR, CDR2 FQNEAQ (reference sequence). Sequencing used blood. The chain is built from TRBV7-9 and TRBJ1-2; D remains ambiguous. This receptor was obtained from a female donor with papillary thyroid cancer or a benign thyroid nodule (not recorded which). Some clones in this sample may be carry-over from other donors' samples. The CDR3 protein is CASSLESTGYTF. The DNA for the CDR3 is TGTGCCAGCAGCTTAGAAAGTACCGGCTACACCTTC.